This T cell receptor beta chain was obtained from a study of OX40 agonist ivuxolimab in advanced cancers. Overall study context: Patients got intravenous ivuxolimab at 0.01 to 10 mg/kg every 2 weeks. Dose-escalation patients suffered from hepatocellular carcinoma, melanoma, renal cell or head and neck cancer. Notes on the study in general: Averaging showed that CD8+ T cells had more expanded clones than CD4+ did.

Measured with immunoSEQ multiplex PCR; TCRdb has only the in-frame clones, and not every one. The data hold more than 20,000 clones, with approximately 83% observed a single time. To note about this clone: Its specificity is not known.

This TCR was recovered from an adult with an advanced solid tumor such as melanoma, head and neck, liver or kidney cancer. Sample: CD4+ or CD8+ T cells sorted from blood, taken in a trial of the OX40 agonist ivuxolimab.

The CDR3 loop reads CASSPSGSNQPQHF. CDR3 coding DNA: TGTGCCAGCAGTCCTTCAGGTAGCAATCAGCCCCAGCATTTT. The chain has TRBV28 and TRBJ1-5; the D is unclear. The CDR3 is 14 residues long. CDR1 is MDHEN, CDR2 SYDVKM, per germline. V lost 5 bases, J lost 0 bases, and 8 bases lay in between.